The 21 T cell receptor beta chains below come from one sample, sequenced in a study of cytomegalovirus exposure and HLA in healthy donors. Primers: 60 Vbeta forward and 13 Jbeta reverse. TCRdb's table, derived via immunoSEQ multiplex PCR, lists solely in-frame clones and lacks some. The sample holds about 190,000 clones, 85% to 90% seen once. Sequencing was performed on PBMCs. The receptors here all came from a man aged 30 to 45 in good health and CMV-seronegative.

The chain is built from TRBV4-1 and TRBJ2-1, with 11 bases fitting TRBD2. The germline V gene encodes CDR1 MGHRA and CDR2 YSYEKL. The junction had 9 bases not matched to a gene; V was cut back by 2 bases and J by 6 bases. The CDR3 sequence is 17 residues long. The chain's CDR3 is CASSQYGLLAGGNEQFF. CDR3 DNA sequence: TGCGCCAGCAGCCAATATGGTTTGCTAGCGGGGGGCAATGAGCAGTTCTTC.

The chain couples TRBV6-4 to TRBJ2-1; 10 positions match TRBD2. Germline loops: CDR1 MRHNA, CDR2 SNTAGT. The CDR3 runs 15 residues. The V segment lost 7 bases and the J segment 5 bases; nucleotides outside the gene matches: 8. The chain's CDR3 is CASTMTSGPNNEQFF. In DNA form, the CDR3 reads TGTGCCAGCACAATGACTAGCGGGCCAAACAATGAGCAGTTCTTC.

J is TRBJ1-1 and V is TRBV13; possible D gene TRBD1, 5 bases. V lost 2 bases and J lost 6, with 10 bases in between. Germline V lookup: CDR1 PRHDT, CDR2 FYEKMQ (reference sequence). The CDR3 contains 13 residues. The CDR3: CASSLRRGAEAFF. CDR3 in DNA: TGTGCCAGCAGCTTAAGGCGGGGCGCTGAAGCTTTCTTT. Combining the CDR3 with reference TRBV13 and TRBJ1-1 gives the whole variable domain AAGVIQSPRHLIKEKRETATLKCYPIPRHDTVYWYQQGPGQDPQFLISFYEKMQSDKGSIPDRFSAQQFSDYHSELNMSSLELGDSALYFCASSLRRGAEAFFGQGTRLTVV.

The chain joins TRBV7-8 to TRBJ2-3; a weak D match, TRBD2 (7 bases). The CDR3 totals 17 residues. V was clipped by 7 bases and J by 0 bases, with 20 bases between them. CDR1 is SGHVS, CDR2 FQNEAQ, per germline. This CDR3 is CASMEGGAGASTDTQYF. The CDR3 DNA reads as TGTGCCAGCATGGAGGGGGGGGCAGGGGCTAGCACAGATACGCAGTATTTT.

This chain joins TRBV9 and TRBJ2-7; 7 bases match TRBD1. Trimming cost V 0 bases and J 10 bases; bases outside gene matches: 13. The germline V gene encodes CDR1 SGDLS and CDR2 YYNGEE. The CDR3 length is 15 residues. CDR3 nucleotide sequence: TGTGCCAGCAGCGTAGACCCTCGGGCAGGGGGATCCCAGTACTTC. This translates into CASSVDPRAGGSQYF. Full variable domain (outside the CDR3, taken from reference TRBV9 and TRBJ2-7): DSGVTQTPKHLITATGQRVTLRCSPRSGDLSVYWYQQSLDQGLQFLIQYYNGEERAKGNILERFSAQQFPDLHSELNLSSLELGDSALYFCASSVDPRAGGSQYFGPGTRLTVT.

This chain links TRBV19 with TRBJ2-1, with 8 bases lining up with TRBD1. V lost 3 bases, J lost 5 bases, and 6 bases stayed unmatched. The CDR3 covers 15 residues. Germline V gene lookup returns CDR1 LNHDA and CDR2 SQIVND (reference sequence). In nucleotides, the CDR3 is TGTGCCAGTAGTATTTTGGGACAGGCAAACAATGAGCAGTTCTTC. Its translation is CASSILGQANNEQFF.

This chain links TRBV25-1 with TRBJ1-2; D remains ambiguous. Trimming cost V 7 bases and J 8 bases, with 11 bases left between them. CDR3 length equals 11 residues. The germline V gene has CDR1 MGHDK and CDR2 SYGVNS. The CDR3 bases are TGTGCCAGCAAGAATCCGGGGGGCTACACCTTC. Its protein product is CASKNPGGYTF.

The chain carries TRBV7-9 and TRBJ1-1; D unresolved. Trimming removed 1 base from V and 1 base from J, with 10 bases in between. The germline CDR1 and CDR2 sequences are SEHNR and FQNEAQ (reference sequence). CDR3 size: 15 residues. CDR3 nucleotide sequence: TGTGCCAGCAGCTTAGTTGGGGAGGCGAACACTGAAGCTTTCTTT. It encodes CASSLVGEANTEAFF.

The V and J genes are TRBV5-1 and TRBJ1-3; no reliable D call. Germline V gives CDR1 SGHRS, CDR2 YFSETQ. The CDR3 loop spans 16 amino acids. Deletions cut 0 bases from V and 0 bases from J, with 10 bases between. The DNA for the CDR3 is TGCGCCAGCAGCTTGGCCTGGGCAGACTCTGGAAACACCATATATTTT. As protein: CASSLAWADSGNTIYF.

The V call is TRBV6-5, the J call TRBJ2-2; no reliable D call. Germline-derived CDR1 and CDR2 are MNHEY and SVGAGI. This CDR3 is built from 12 residues. With 6 bases removed from V and 7 bases from J, the gap between germline ends came to 9 bases. CDR3 DNA: TGTGCCAGCAGGTTTTACAGCGGGGAGCTGTTTTTT. Its protein is CASRFYSGELFF.

The V gene is TRBV6-5, the J gene TRBJ2-2; 8 positions match TRBD1. This CDR3 contains 15 residues. J gave up 4 bases and V 5 bases, and 6 bases lay outside the gene matches. The germline V gene encodes CDR1 MNHEY and CDR2 SVGAGI. This CDR3 is CASSIRQGSTGELFF. The CDR3 DNA follows: TGTGCCAGCAGTATAAGACAGGGGAGCACCGGGGAGCTGTTTTTT.

The chain couples TRBV7-9 to TRBJ2-7; no firm D call. The CDR3 is made up of 13 amino acids. Germline V lookup: CDR1 SEHNR, CDR2 FQNEAQ (reference sequence). The ends were cut back, 8 bases at V and 0 bases at J, with 11 bases in the middle. The chain's CDR3 is CASGRLSSYEQYF. The DNA for the CDR3 is TGTGCCAGCGGTCGACTTAGCTCCTACGAGCAGTACTTC.

This clone was recorded once. The chain uses TRBV19 and TRBJ2-7; TRBD2 matches 8 bases. The CDR3 consists of 14 residues. V was pared by 3 bases and J by 3 bases, with 4 bases of the junction left unmatched. Germline V gene data show CDR1 as LNHDA and CDR2 as SQIVND (reference sequence). The CDR3 DNA is TGTGCCAGTAGTATCCGGGAGGGGTTCTACGAGCAGTACTTC. Encoded protein: CASSIREGFYEQYF. Filled out from reference TRBV19 and TRBJ2-7, the complete variable domain reads DGGITQSPKYLFRKEGQNVTLSCEQNLNHDAMYWYRQDPGQGLRLIYYSQIVNDFQKGDIAEGYSVSREKKESFPLTVTSAQKNPTAFYLCASSIREGFYEQYFGPGTRLTVT.

The V gene is TRBV2, the J gene TRBJ2-7; possibly TRBD1 for D (7 bases). CDR1 SNHLY and CDR2 FYNNEI come from the germline V gene. With 5 bases removed from V and 5 bases from J, the gap between germline ends came to 16 bases. This CDR3 contains 14 residues. CDR3 DNA: TGTGCCAGCAGTTTAAGGAGGGGGCGCAACGAGCAGTACTTC. It specifies CASSLRRGRNEQYF.

The J gene is TRBJ2-1, the V gene TRBV6-5; D is possibly TRBD1 (5 bases). The germline V gene has CDR1 MNHEY and CDR2 SVGAGI. The V gene lost 2 bases and the J gene lost 6 bases, with 14 bases spanning the gap. The CDR3 is 15 amino acids. CDR3 protein: CASSYPKGSSNEQFF. The CDR3 bases are TGTGCCAGCAGTTACCCTAAGGGGTCCAGCAATGAGCAGTTCTTC.

In DNA, the CDR3 is TGTGCCAGCGCGGGACAGTTCGATTCACCCCTCCACTTT. Protein: CASAGQFDSPLHF. The chain is built from TRBV19 and TRBJ1-6; the match to TRBD1 covers 7 bases. The V segment lost 9 bases and the J segment 8 bases; nucleotides outside the gene matches: 7. The CDR3 is 13 amino acids. CDR1 LNHDA and CDR2 SQIVND come from the germline V gene (reference sequence).

V and J are TRBV7-9 and TRBJ2-7; 7 bases map to TRBD2. The germline V gene encodes CDR1 SEHNR and CDR2 FQNEAQ (reference sequence). The CDR3 consists of 14 residues. V lost 1 base to trimming and J lost 3 bases; unmatched junction nucleotides: 3. CDR3 in DNA: TGTGCCAGCAGCTTAGTTGCGGGAGTCTACGAGCAGTACTTC. Amino acids: CASSLVAGVYEQYF. Based on the CDR3 plus reference TRBV7-9 and TRBJ2-7, the full variable domain is DTGVSQNPRHKITKRGQNVTFRCDPISEHNRLYWYRQTLGQGPEFLTYFQNEAQLEKSRLLSDRFSAERPKGSFSTLEIQRTEQGDSAMYLCASSLVAGVYEQYFGPGTRLTVT.

The chain recombines TRBV7-6 with TRBJ1-5; D may be TRBD1 (5 bases). The V gene's germline CDR1 is SGHVS and CDR2 FNYEAQ. There are 14 residues in the CDR3. V lost 4 bases to trimming and J lost 6 bases, with 13 bases between them. The CDR3 sequence: CASSSKTGPQPQHF. The CDR3 DNA reads TGTGCCAGCAGCTCAAAAACAGGACCTCAGCCCCAGCATTTT. Looking up the rest from reference TRBV7-6 and TRBJ1-5 gives the full variable domain: GAGVSQSPRYKVTKRGQDVALRCDPISGHVSLYWYRQALGQGPEFLTYFNYEAQQDKSGLPNDRFSAERPEGSISTLTIQRTEQRDSAMYRCASSSKTGPQPQHFGDGTRLSIL.

The chain joins TRBV27 to TRBJ2-1; D unresolved. The CDR3 runs 13 residues. Germline V gene lookup returns CDR1 MNHEY and CDR2 SMNVEV (reference sequence). V was cut by 2 bases and J by 3 bases, with 5 bases left in between. Written as DNA, the CDR3 is TGTGCCAGCAGTTTAGTCTACTACAATGAGCAGTTCTTC. As protein: CASSLVYYNEQFF.

Comments on this clone: One end of the junction is discordant with germline, which a read error may explain. Other DNA sequences in the same sample also yield this CDR3. The J gene is TRBJ1-5, the V gene TRBV4-2, with D possibly matching TRBD1 (6 bases). This CDR3 has 16 amino acids. Germline V gene data show CDR1 as LGHNA and CDR2 as YNFKEQ. Written as DNA, the CDR3 is TGTGCCAGCAGCCAAGTCGGGGGGGGCGTCCTCCTCCCCCAACATTTT. Translation: CASSQVGGGVLLPQHF.

Notes on this clone: One end of the junction is discordant with germline, which a read error may explain. The genes are TRBV7-9 and TRBJ2-3; TRBD2 agrees at 14 bases. This CDR3 is built from 17 residues. Per the germline V gene, CDR1 is SEHNR and CDR2 is FQNEAQ (reference sequence). The CDR3 protein is CSSSGRLAGGSTDTQYF. Here the CDR3 DNA reads TGTTCCAGCAGCGGTAGACTAGCGGGAGGGTCCACAGATACGCAGTATTTT.